This is a list of T cell receptor beta chains from one sample in a study of Graves' ophthalmopathy and Graves' hyperthyroidism. TCRdb processed the multiplex PCR reads anew with MiXCR; each CDR3 protein has one entry. The sample holds 600,000 to 950,000 distinct CDR3 sequences, roughly 40% seen once. Sequenced: peripheral blood. All receptors derive from an adult man with Graves' ophthalmopathy. Each CDR3 is given with its conserved first and last residue. A D gene is named only where the DNA matches it firmly. Clone size is not always given. Where it is, it says once, few, many or a class for expanded clones.

v_gene,d_gene,len,j_gene,abundance,CDR3aa,CDR3nt
TRBV2,-,15,TRBJ2-6,many,CASRKQGSGANVLTF,TGTGCCAGCAGGAAACAGGGATCTGGGGCCAACGTCCTGACTTTC
TRBV29-1,-,14,TRBJ2-5,many,CSVELGQGLETQYF,TGCAGCGTTGAATTGGGGCAGGGGTTGGAGACCCAGTACTTC
TRBV15,-,13,TRBJ2-7,many,CATSGRDTYEQYF,TGTGCCACCAGCGGCCGGGACACCTACGAGCAGTACTTC
TRBV20-1,TRBD1,14,TRBJ2-5,-,CSARGIGGRETQYF,TGCAGTGCTAGAGGAATAGGGGGCAGGGAGACCCAGTACTTC
TRBV15,-,14,TRBJ1-1,many,CATSRRGVGTEAFF,TGTGCCACCAGCAGACGGGGTGTGGGGACTGAAGCTTTCTTT
TRBV15,-,13,TRBJ1-1,-,CATSRGQNTEASF,TGTGCCACCAGCAGAGGGCAGAACACTGAAGCTTCCTTT
TRBV5-4,TRBD1,13,TRBJ2-7,-,CASSRDRIDEQYF,TGTGCCAGCAGCCGGGACAGGATCGACGAGCAGTACTTC
TRBV24-1,-,14,TRBJ1-1,-,CASSAAGMNTEAFF,TGTGCCAGCAGTGCTGCAGGGATGAACACTGAAGCTTTCTTT
TRBV12-3/TRBV12-4,-,13,TRBJ2-7,-,CASSQDSYYEQYF,TGTGCCAGCAGCCAGGACAGTTACTACGAGCAGTACTTC
TRBV25-1,-,10,TRBJ1-4,-,CASMWEKLFF,TGTGCATCCATGTGGGAAAAACTGTTTTTT
TRBV29-1,-,14,TRBJ2-5,-,CSVDRAADGETQYF,TGCAGCGTTGACAGGGCGGCAGATGGAGAGACCCAGTACTTC
TRBV7-9,-,16,TRBJ2-6,-,CASSLIRPSGANVLTF,TGTGCCAGCAGCTTAATCCGGCCCTCTGGGGCCAACGTCCTGACTTTC
TRBV12-3/TRBV12-4,-,14,TRBJ1-1,-,CASSLSAGSTEAFF,TGTGCCAGCAGTTTATCAGCGGGTTCCACTGAAGCTTTCTTT
TRBV29-1,TRBD1,14,TRBJ2-5,many,CSVPPTGAAETQYF,TGCAGCGTTCCCCCGACAGGGGCAGCAGAGACCCAGTACTTC
TRBV29-1,TRBD1,12,TRBJ1-1,many,CSGSTGFGEAFF,TGCAGCGGTTCGACAGGGTTTGGTGAAGCTTTCTTT